Listed below are T cell receptor beta chains from one sample, sequenced in a study of breast tumors, draining lymph nodes, adjacent tissues. TCRdb recomputed calls from the multiplex PCR reads with MiXCR, one row per CDR3 protein. The table lists 200,000 to 300,000 distinct CDR3 sequences, over 30% of them singletons. Specimen: axillary lymph node tissue. All receptors come from a female donor with breast cancer. Some clones in this sample may be carry-over from other donors' samples. Both conserved end residues are part of each CDR3. The order of the fields is clone size, J gene, D gene, V gene, CDR3 DNA, CDR3 protein. D genes are given only for firm matches. Some rows mark clone size as missing; the rest say once, few, many or name a class of expanded clone.

clone_size: many; j_call: TRBJ2-3; d_call: -; v_call: TRBV25-1; cdr3_nt: TGTGCCAGCAGTGAGGACAGCAGCACAGATACGCAGTATTTT; cdr3_aa: CASSEDSSTDTQYF
clone_size: few; j_call: TRBJ2-7; d_call: TRBD1; v_call: TRBV18; cdr3_nt: TGTGCCAGCTCACCGAAGGGACAGGGCCTAAACGAGCAGTACTTC; cdr3_aa: CASSPKGQGLNEQYF
clone_size: many; j_call: TRBJ2-7; d_call: TRBD2; v_call: TRBV7-8; cdr3_nt: TGTGCCAGCAGCTTAGCCGGGACTACCCTCTACGAGCAGTACTTC; cdr3_aa: CASSLAGTTLYEQYF
clone_size: many; j_call: TRBJ2-2; d_call: -; v_call: TRBV19; cdr3_nt: TGTGCCAGCAAAGCCCAGGGAAAAAGCGCCGGGGAGCTGTTTTTT; cdr3_aa: CASKAQGKSAGELFF
clone_size: -; j_call: TRBJ1-5; d_call: TRBD1; v_call: TRBV2; cdr3_nt: TGTGCCAGCGACAGGGGGAATCAGCCCCAGCATTTT; cdr3_aa: CASDRGNQPQHF
clone_size: many; j_call: TRBJ2-7; d_call: -; v_call: TRBV20-1; cdr3_nt: TGCAGTGCTAGAGATAGGCGCCGTCACTCCTACGAGCAGTACTTC; cdr3_aa: CSARDRRRHSYEQYF
clone_size: many; j_call: TRBJ2-1; d_call: -; v_call: TRBV7-3; cdr3_nt: TGTGCCAGCAGTGCGGGATTTTCCTATGGCAATGAGCAGTTCTTC; cdr3_aa: CASSAGFSYGNEQFF
clone_size: -; j_call: TRBJ2-5; d_call: TRBD2; v_call: TRBV7-7; cdr3_nt: TGTGCTAGCAGCTTAGTGCCACGGGAGGGCCAGACCCAGTACTTC; cdr3_aa: CASSLVPREGQTQYF
clone_size: -; j_call: TRBJ2-5; d_call: -; v_call: TRBV11-3; cdr3_nt: TGTGCCAGCAGCTCTTACTACTTAGCGAATGAGCAGCCCTTC; cdr3_aa: CASSSYYLANEQPF
clone_size: many; j_call: TRBJ1-5; d_call: TRBD1; v_call: TRBV12-3/TRBV12-4; cdr3_nt: TGTGCCAGCAGTTCGTCGGCAGGGGGAAGTCAGCCCCAGCATTTT; cdr3_aa: CASSSSAGGSQPQHF